This is a list of T cell receptor beta chains from one sample in a study of cytomegalovirus exposure and HLA in healthy donors. Sequenced by immunoSEQ multiplex PCR; TCRdb stores in-frame clones only, minus some. The top ten hold approximately 7.2% of the sample, which has about 130,000 clones, around 76% seen once. The sequencing sample was made of PBMCs. These receptors all come from a male donor in good health and CMV-seronegative. Both conserved end residues are part of each CDR3. D genes are given only for firm matches. Clone sizes are given selectively: once, few, many, or a class where the clone is expanded.

J	size	V	D	DNA	CDR3
TRBJ2-7	-	TRBV15	-	TGTGCCACCAGCAGAGATTGGACAGTGCCTGCCTACGAGCAGTACTTC	CATSRDWTVPAYEQYF
TRBJ2-3	-	TRBV5-1	-	TGCGCCAGCAGCCTGGGGGGCGGGGGTCTGGGCACAGATACGCAGTATTTT	CASSLGGGGLGTDTQYF
TRBJ1-5	-	TRBV4-2	TRBD1	TGTGCCAGCAGCCAAGATGACAGGGGGTTGAATCAGCCCCAGCATTTT	CASSQDDRGLNQPQHF
TRBJ1-1	-	TRBV1	-	TGCACCAGCAGCCAGAAGAGCCCGAGCGGGGACAGGGGTTCGGGCCCGAAGGCCTACACTGAAGCTTTCTTT	CTSSQKSPSGDRGSGPKAYTEAFF
TRBJ2-7	-	TRBV30	-	TGTGCCTGGAGTCAGGGCTTCTACGAGCAGTACTTC	CAWSQGFYEQYF
TRBJ2-2	-	TRBV2	TRBD2	TGTGCGAGCAAGGGAGGGCGGGGGGGCCACGGGGAGCTGTTTTTT	CASKGGRGGHGELFF
TRBJ1-1	few	TRBV6-5	-	TGTGCCAGCAGTTACCCCGGGGGGGCGAGGACTGAAGCTTTCTTT	CASSYPGGARTEAFF
TRBJ2-7	-	TRBV10-3	-	TGTGCCATCAGGACCCACCAGGACGAGCAGTACTTC	CAIRTHQDEQYF
TRBJ1-2	-	TRBV7-6	-	TGTGCCAGCAGCTTAGAACGGGCGGGGTCCAACTATGGCTACACCTTC	CASSLERAGSNYGYTF
TRBJ1-1	-	TRBV4-3	-	TGCGCCAGCAGCCAAGATGATCAGATGAACACTGAAGCTTTCTTT	CASSQDDQMNTEAFF
TRBJ2-7	few	TRBV7-9	-	TGTGCCAGCAGCCTGGGACTTCTTTCCTACGAGCAGTACTTC	CASSLGLLSYEQYF
TRBJ2-7	-	TRBV10-3	TRBD2	TGTGCCATCAGTGAGACGGGAGGATTGTACGAGCAGTACTTC	CAISETGGLYEQYF
TRBJ2-7	-	TRBV5-6	-	TGTGCCAGCAGCTTTGTTCAGGGATCCGAGCAGTACTTC	CASSFVQGSEQYF
TRBJ2-7	-	TRBV28	-	TGTGCCAGCAGTTTAATGGGGGCCAACGAGCAGTACTTC	CASSLMGANEQYF
TRBJ2-7	-	TRBV5-6	TRBD2	TGTGCCAGCACCTCCGGGAGGGAGACCTACGAGCAGTACTTC	CASTSGRETYEQYF
TRBJ1-1	-	TRBV9	TRBD1	TGTGCCAGCAGCGGAGGACAGGCGGGGAACACTGAAGCTTTCTTT	CASSGGQAGNTEAFF
TRBJ2-7	-	TRBV7-6	TRBD2	TGTGCCAGCAGCTTAGCAGGGACTAGCGGGCACTACGAGCAGTACTTC	CASSLAGTSGHYEQYF
TRBJ2-7	-	TRBV7-9	TRBD1	TGTGCCAGCAGCTCCATCGGGACAGCCTCCACCTACGAGCAGTACTTC	CASSSIGTASTYEQYF
TRBJ1-2	few	TRBV5-3	-	TGTGCCAGAAGCCAAGACCCAATAATTGACAGGTTCTATGGCTACACCTTC	CARSQDPIIDRFYGYTF
TRBJ2-7	-	TRBV5-3	-	TGTGCCAGAAGCTTGCCCGGGGAGCTATACGAGCAGTACTTC	CARSLPGELYEQYF
TRBJ1-2	-	TRBV6-5	TRBD1	TGTGCCAGCAGTTTCGGACAGGGGGCGGTTGGCTACACCTTC	CASSFGQGAVGYTF
TRBJ2-5	once	TRBV4-3	TRBD2	TGCGCCAGCAGCCAAATATTAGCGGGCGAGACCCAGTACTTC	CASSQILAGETQYF